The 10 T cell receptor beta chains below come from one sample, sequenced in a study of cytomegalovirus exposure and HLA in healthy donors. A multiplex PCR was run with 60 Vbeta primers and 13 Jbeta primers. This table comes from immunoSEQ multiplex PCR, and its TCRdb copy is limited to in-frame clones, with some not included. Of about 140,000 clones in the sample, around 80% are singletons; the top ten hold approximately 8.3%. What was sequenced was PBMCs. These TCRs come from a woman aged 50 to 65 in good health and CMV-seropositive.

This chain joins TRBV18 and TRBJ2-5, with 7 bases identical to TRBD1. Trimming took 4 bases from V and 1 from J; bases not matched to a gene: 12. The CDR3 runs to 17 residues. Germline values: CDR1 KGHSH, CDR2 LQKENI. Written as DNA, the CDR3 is TGTGCCAGCTCACTACCTTCGGGACAGCAATTCCAAGAGACCCAGTACTTC. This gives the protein CASSLPSGQQFQETQYF.

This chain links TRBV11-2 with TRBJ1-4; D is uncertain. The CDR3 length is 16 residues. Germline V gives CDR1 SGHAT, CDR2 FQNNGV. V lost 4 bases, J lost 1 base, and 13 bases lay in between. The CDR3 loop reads CASSSRYMLTNEKLFF. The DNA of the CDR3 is TGTGCCAGCAGCTCCCGATACATGTTAACTAATGAAAAACTGTTTTTT.

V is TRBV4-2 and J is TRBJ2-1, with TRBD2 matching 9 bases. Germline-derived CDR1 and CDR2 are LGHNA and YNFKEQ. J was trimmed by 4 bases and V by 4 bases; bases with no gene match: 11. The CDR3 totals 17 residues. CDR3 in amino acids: CASSPRLIAGAYNEQFF. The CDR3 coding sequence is TGTGCCAGCAGCCCCAGACTCATAGCGGGGGCTTACAATGAGCAGTTCTTC.

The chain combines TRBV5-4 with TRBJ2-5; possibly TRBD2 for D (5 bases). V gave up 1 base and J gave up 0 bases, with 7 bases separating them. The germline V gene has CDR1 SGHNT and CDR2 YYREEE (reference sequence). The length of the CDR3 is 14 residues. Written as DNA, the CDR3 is TGTGCCAGCAGCTTGCCCGGGAACCAAGAGACCCAGTACTTC. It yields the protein CASSLPGNQETQYF. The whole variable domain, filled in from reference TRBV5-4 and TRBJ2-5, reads ETGVTQSPTHLIKTRGQQVTLRCSSQSGHNTVSWYQQALGQGPQFIFQYYREEENGRGNFPPRFSGLQFPNYSSELNVNALELDDSALYLCASSLPGNQETQYFGPGTRLLVL.

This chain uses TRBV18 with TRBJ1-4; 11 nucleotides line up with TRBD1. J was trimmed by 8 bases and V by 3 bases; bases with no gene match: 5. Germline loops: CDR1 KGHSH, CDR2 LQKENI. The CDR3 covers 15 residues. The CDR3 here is CASSPKWTGGEKLFF. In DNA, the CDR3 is TGTGCCAGCTCACCTAAGTGGACAGGGGGCGAAAAACTGTTTTTT.

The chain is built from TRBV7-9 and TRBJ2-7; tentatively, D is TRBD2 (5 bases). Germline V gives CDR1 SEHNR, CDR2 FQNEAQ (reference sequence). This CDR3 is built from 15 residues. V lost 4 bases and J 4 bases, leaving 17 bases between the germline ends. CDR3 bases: TGTGCCAGCAGCTCACGGGCGGACTCGTCGTACGAGCAGTACTTC. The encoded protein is CASSSRADSSYEQYF.

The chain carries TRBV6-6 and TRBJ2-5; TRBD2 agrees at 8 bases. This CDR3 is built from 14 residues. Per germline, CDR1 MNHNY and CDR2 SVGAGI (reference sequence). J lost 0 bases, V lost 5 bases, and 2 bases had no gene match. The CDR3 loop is CASSPGGNQETQYF. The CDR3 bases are TGTGCCAGCAGTCCGGGAGGGAACCAAGAGACCCAGTACTTC.

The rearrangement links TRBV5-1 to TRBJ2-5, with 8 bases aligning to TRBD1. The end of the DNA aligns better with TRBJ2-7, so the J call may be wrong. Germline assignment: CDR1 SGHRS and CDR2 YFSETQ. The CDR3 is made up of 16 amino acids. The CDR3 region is CASSLALTGVTDEQYF. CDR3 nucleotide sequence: TGCGCCAGCAGCTTGGCTTTGACAGGGGTTACGGACGAGCAGTACTTC.

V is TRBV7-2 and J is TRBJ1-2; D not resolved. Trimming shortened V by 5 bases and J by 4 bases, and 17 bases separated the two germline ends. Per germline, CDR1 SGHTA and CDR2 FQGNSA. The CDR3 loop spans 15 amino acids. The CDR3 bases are TGTGCCAGCAGCGCCGGGTACTATCCCCTCTATGGCTACACCTTC. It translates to CASSAGYYPLYGYTF.

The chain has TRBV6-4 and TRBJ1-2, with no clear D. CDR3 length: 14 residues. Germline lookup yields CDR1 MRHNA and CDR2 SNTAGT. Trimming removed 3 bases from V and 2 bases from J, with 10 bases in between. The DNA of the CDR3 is TGTGCCAGCAGTGAAAACTCCTGGAACTATGGCTACACCTTC. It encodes CASSENSWNYGYTF.